The present entry profiles one TCR beta chain with its context. No antigen is known for it. Within one base of it there is no much larger clone, and no base qualities were kept. The donors were healthy, HIV-negative adults with no recently reported acute infections or vaccinations. Every donor was a Caucasian adult living in Nashville, Tennessee, USA. CD4+ T cells were enriched by magnetic negative selection, after which naive cells were positively selected on CD45RA and the negative fraction was taken as the memory subset. Blood was collected by leukapheresis, and PBMCs were isolated by Ficoll-Histopaque density gradient centrifugation and then cryopreserved in liquid nitrogen vapor phase. Analytical flow cytometry was used to check the purity and quantity of every magnetically sorted T cell population. From each sorted fraction, genomic DNA was isolated and quantified by UV absorbance on a Nanodrop 2000c.

Using the deep immunoSEQ assay, multiplex PCR amplified TCR CDR3 regions from genomic DNA. Extracted genomic DNA from each cell subset was distributed evenly across all wells of several immunoSEQ 96-well plates, and each plate was treated as a replicate. Each replicate PCR for sorted subsets received about 0.2 ug genomic DNA, equal to about 30,000 T cell genomes. Purified libraries were measured with a Qubit 3.0 fluorometer, size-checked on a Bioanalyzer 2100, and measured again with the KAPA Library Quantification kit. Every immunoSEQ 96-well plate was sequenced on a dedicated single-read 150-cycle Illumina NextSeq 550 flow cell. Per the source publication's procedure: Because only junctional sequences without quality scores were contained in the immunoSEQ output, filtering matching that applied to full-length reads could not be performed. Sequences were annotated with PyIR, a Python wrapper for IgBLAST v1.9, and V/J genes and CDR3 were assigned using IMGT germline references. Reads were removed for weak V/J assignments (E-value above 1e-6), missing CDR3, stop codons, out-of-frame junctions, or ambiguous translated residues. A V3J clonotype was defined by an identical inferred V gene, J gene, and CDR3 amino acid sequence. Percentage overlap between repertoires was computed as shared unique clonotypes divided by the size of the smaller repertoire. Three approaches were used to assess repertoire richness: RTK rarefaction, the Chao1 estimator, and Recon v2.1 estimates of unobserved clonotypes. Generation probabilities were computed with OLGA for all TCRbeta clonotypes obtained by the gDNA method from a handful of donors. TCRdb retrieved this table from immuneACCESS and kept in-frame rearrangements only. Not all clones are present; in checked studies, unresolved V genes account for under half, and no reason is known for the remainder. That table supplies the V and J calls and clone size; D and trimming were determined from the DNA. A total of over 400,000 clones appear in this sample, 90% to 97% of them only once. Of the sample, about 0.068% is held by the ten largest clones.

The data were taken from a study of shared clonotypes between healthy human individuals (TCRdb year 2020). Study-level background: A few men and a couple of women, aged 18 to 49 years, made up the cohort. Between about 0.94 and 10 billion PBMCs per donor were obtained by leukapheresis. For each donor, CD4 naive and CD4 memory were each run on three plates, CD8 naive on two plates, and CD8 memory on one plate. Blood TCR repertoires of 5 or 6 healthy adults were deeply sequenced to estimate repertoire size and the extent of clonotype sharing between individuals. To increase sequencing depth and limit assay-specific biases, different laboratories used diverse techniques to prepare libraries and sequence TCR repertoires. The paper as a whole reports these results and caveats: Even with the large sequencing depth, rarefaction of the sorted-subset datasets indicated that sequencing was incomplete. Only blood was sampled, and tissue TCR repertoires likely differ from those in blood. Naive subsets generally had larger estimated clonotype richness than memory subsets did. Because the study included only a small number of donors, the genetic and exposure-history diversity represented was limited. Pairwise subsampling led to the expectation that sequencing depth would affect the degree of clonotype sharing among donors. Higher generation probabilities were observed for clonotypes shared by all four sorted-subset donors than for non-shared clonotypes. About 5% of naive CD4, roughly 3.5% of naive CD8, 2.3% of memory CD4, and around 0.42% of memory CD8 clonotypes were shared across several donors.

There are 12 amino acids in the CDR3, from cysteine to phenylalanine inclusive. Only CDR3 DNA is held: 36 bases, read in frame from base 1. V is reduced by 7 bases and J by 4 bases, leaving a spacing of 10 bases between them. The germline V gene supplies CDR1 MNHNS and CDR2 SASEGT. The sequence came from a woman in her 30s in good health. Specimen: naive CD4+ T cells sorted from blood. The cell subset or site label for this specimen denotes: CD45RA+ positively selected. The chain was built from TRBV6-1 and TRBJ1-2, with the D segment identity uncertain. The sequenced DNA is TGTGCCAGCACCCAGAGCTTCTATGGCTACACCTTC. This encodes CASTQSFYGYTF.